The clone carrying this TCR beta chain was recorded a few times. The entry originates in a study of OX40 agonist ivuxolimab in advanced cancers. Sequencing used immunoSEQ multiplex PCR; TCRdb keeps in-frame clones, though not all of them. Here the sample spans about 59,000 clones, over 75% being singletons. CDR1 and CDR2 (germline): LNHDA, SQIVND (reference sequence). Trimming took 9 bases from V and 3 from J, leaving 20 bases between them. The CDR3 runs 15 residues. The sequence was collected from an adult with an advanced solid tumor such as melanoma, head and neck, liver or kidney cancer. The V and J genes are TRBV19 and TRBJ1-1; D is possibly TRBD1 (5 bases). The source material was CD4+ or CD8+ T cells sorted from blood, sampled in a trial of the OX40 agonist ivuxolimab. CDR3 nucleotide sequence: TGTGCCAGCCGAATTTGGGGCGTTGGGGACACTGAAGCTTTCTTT. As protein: CASRIWGVGDTEAFF.